This T cell receptor (beta chain) was documented in a study of regulatory dendritic cells for organ transplantation. Measured with immunoSEQ multiplex PCR; TCRdb has only the in-frame clones, and not every one. The data hold about 38,000 clones, with under 95% observed a single time. The germline gives CDR1 SGHNT, CDR2 YYREEE (reference sequence). Trimming pared 0 bases from V and 3 bases from J, leaving 7 bases between. This CDR3 has 14 amino acids. The gene calls are TRBV5-4 and TRBJ2-4, with D possibly matching TRBD2 (5 bases). The specimen sequenced was naive CD8+ T cells from blood. The subset: CD45RA+ naive T cells. This receptor was identified in a human donor in good health. CDR3 DNA: TGTGCCAGCAGCTTGGAGCGGAACAAAAACATTCAGTACTTC. It is translated as CASSLERNKNIQYF. Using reference TRBV5-4 and TRBJ2-4 for the parts outside the CDR3, the full variable domain is ETGVTQSPTHLIKTRGQQVTLRCSSQSGHNTVSWYQQALGQGPQFIFQYYREEENGRGNFPPRFSGLQFPNYSSELNVNALELDDSALYLCASSLERNKNIQYFGAGTRLSVL.